These T cell receptor beta chains were read from a single sample in a study of T-cell memory formation after mild COVID-19. TCRdb analysed the 5' RACE reads with MiXCR anew, one entry per CDR3 protein. The top ten clones hold 9.5% to 12% of a sample with about 190,000 distinct CDR3 sequences, around 30% of them seen once. Sequencing used PBMCs or a T cell subset sorted from them (not recorded which). The source is an adult woman who had mild COVID-19 (a few samples of this study predate the infection). Cell type and time point are not known. Each CDR3 is given with its conserved first and last residue. D genes are given only for firm matches. Clone size is shown for a subset of rows, as once, few, many or a class of expanded clone.

d_gene	j_gene	abundance	len	v_gene	CDR3aa	CDR3nt
.	TRBJ1-1	.	13	TRBV12-3/TRBV12-4	CASSPPLVTEAFF	TGTGCCAGCAGTCCTCCGTTGGTCACTGAAGCTTTCTTT
.	TRBJ1-1	few	14	TRBV15	CATSSKTVNTEAFF	TGTGCCACCAGCAGTAAGACTGTGAACACTGAAGCTTTCTTT
.	TRBJ2-1	few	13	TRBV5-1	CASRSDSLLVRFF	TGCGCCAGCAGATCAGACAGTCTTCTTGTCCGGTTCTTC
TRBD1	TRBJ1-1	.	15	TRBV9	CASSVVGTGGAKPFF	TGTGCCAGCAGCGTAGTAGGGACAGGGGGCGCGAAACCTTTCTTT
TRBD2	TRBJ2-5	few	15	TRBV7-8	CASSFRWGGKETQYF	TGTGCCAGCAGCTTCCGGTGGGGGGGAAAAGAGACCCAGTACTTC
.	TRBJ2-6	.	16	TRBV7-9	CASSIRRSSGANVLTF	TGTGCCAGCAGCATACGACGGAGCTCTGGGGCCAACGTCCTGACTTTC
.	TRBJ1-2	few	14	TRBV12-3/TRBV12-4	CASIPQGGNYGYTF	TGTGCCAGCATCCCCCAGGGAGGAAACTATGGCTACACCTTC
.	TRBJ2-5	.	13	TRBV29-1	CSATTGTGETQYF	TGCAGCGCTACCACAGGGACGGGAGAGACCCAGTACTTC
TRBD2	TRBJ2-1	many	16	TRBV5-1	CASSLEASGGINEQFF	TGCGCCAGCAGCTTGGAGGCTAGCGGGGGGATCAATGAGCAGTTCTTC
.	TRBJ2-2	.	16	TRBV9	CASSAPTRADTGELFF	TGTGCCAGCAGCGCCCCCACAAGGGCGGACACCGGGGAGCTGTTTTTT
.	TRBJ2-3	.	18	TRBV12-2	CASRPKLVAAPSTDTQYF	TGTGCAAGTCGCCCCAAGCTAGTAGCGGCCCCTAGCACAGATACGCAGTATTTT
.	TRBJ2-3	many	13	TRBV7-3	CASSFGLADTQYF	TGTGCCAGCAGCTTCGGACTGGCAGATACGCAGTATTTT
.	TRBJ1-5	.	16	TRBV12-3/TRBV12-4	CASSFGGTYSNQPQHF	TGTGCCAGCAGTTTTGGGGGCACTTATAGCAATCAGCCCCAGCATTTT
.	TRBJ2-7	.	17	TRBV27	CASSLTSRGSLSYEQYF	TGTGCCAGCAGTTTAACGAGTCGGGGAAGCCTCTCCTACGAGCAGTACTTC
TRBD1	TRBJ1-2	.	15	TRBV7-2	CASSPGTGLGYGYTF	TGTGCCAGCAGCCCCGGGACAGGCCTCGGTTATGGCTACACCTTC
.	TRBJ2-3	.	15	TRBV12-3/TRBV12-4	CASSLVGEPSDTQYF	TGTGCCAGCAGTTTAGTTGGGGAGCCCTCAGATACGCAGTATTTT
TRBD2	TRBJ2-5	few	17	TRBV5-1	CASSSLSSGGPGETQYF	TGCGCCAGCAGCTCCCTATCTAGCGGGGGGCCCGGGGAGACCCAGTACTTC
TRBD1	TRBJ2-7	few	15	TRBV5-1	CASSLGQGAYYEQYF	TGCGCCAGCAGCTTGGGGCAGGGGGCATACTACGAGCAGTACTTC
.	TRBJ2-3	.	13	TRBV6-1	CASSVDRADTQYF	TGTGCCAGCAGTGTTGACAGAGCAGATACGCAGTATTTT
.	TRBJ2-1	.	15	TRBV9	CASSVVGTPTDEQFF	TGTGCCAGCAGCGTAGTGGGTACCCCTACGGATGAGCAGTTCTTC
.	TRBJ2-5	.	15	TRBV6-5	CASSYGGQKQETQYF	TGTGCCAGCAGTTACGGAGGACAGAAACAAGAGACCCAGTACTTC
.	TRBJ2-3	.	14	TRBV7-9	CASSSDSSTDTQYF	TGTGCCAGCAGCTCGGACAGCTCCACAGATACGCAGTATTTT
TRBD1	TRBJ1-2	few	14	TRBV18	CASTPGGEGYGYTF	TGTGCCAGCACTCCAGGGGGCGAAGGATATGGCTACACCTTC
TRBD1	TRBJ1-2	.	13	TRBV29-1	CSGGTVGQDGYTF	TGCAGCGGAGGTACGGTCGGACAGGACGGCTACACCTTC
TRBD2	TRBJ2-1	few	20	TRBV27	CASSPGLAGGMKSSYNEQFF	TGTGCCAGCAGTCCTGGACTAGCGGGGGGTATGAAGAGCTCCTACAATGAGCAGTTCTTC
TRBD1	TRBJ2-3	few	15	TRBV12-3/TRBV12-4	CASTWGQFSTDTQYF	TGTGCCAGCACCTGGGGACAGTTTAGCACAGATACGCAGTATTTT
TRBD2	TRBJ2-3	few	18	TRBV9	CASSVGGTSGRLTDTQYF	TGTGCCAGCAGCGTCGGGGGGACTAGCGGGAGACTCACAGATACGCAGTATTTT
.	TRBJ2-1	.	15	TRBV4-2	CASSQGIGEYNEQFF	TGTGCCAGCAGCCAAGGGATCGGGGAGTACAATGAGCAGTTCTTC
.	TRBJ1-2	.	19	TRBV4-1	CASSQGGGVWQPRDRGYTF	TGCGCCAGCAGCCAAGGGGGTGGTGTTTGGCAGCCGAGGGACCGAGGCTACACCTTC